This T cell receptor (beta chain) was sequenced for a study of PD-L1 blockade in urothelial cancer. Study in general: Male patients with bladder-origin urothelial cancer numbered about nine tenths of the roughly 29.

General observations from the study: Where pretreatment blood TCR clonality fell below the median, better survival was predicted.

V was pared by 9 bases and J by 0 bases, with 5 bases between. The CDR3 loop spans 11 amino acids. CDR1 is SNHLY, CDR2 FYNNEI, per germline. About this clone itself: The antigen remains unidentified.

Clones were read by immunoSEQ multiplex PCR, and TCRdb kept only the in-frame ones, dropping some. The sample has about 52,000 clones; around 82% are singletons. The clonotype was recovered from a man aged 35 to 55 with urothelial cancer. This specimen was PBMCs, taken around atezolizumab (anti-PD-L1) treatment. The rearrangement uses TRBV2 and TRBJ1-1, with TRBD1 as a possible D gene (5 bases). The CDR3 nucleotides are TGTGCCAGACAGGTGAACACTGAAGCTTTCTTT. Translated: CARQVNTEAFF.